Below are 10 T cell receptor beta chains sequenced from a single sample in a study of T-cell reconstitution after alpha-beta-depleted transplantation in children. Preparation of the TCRbeta library was carried out with unique molecular identifiers. TCRdb redid the calling of the PCR reads with MiXCR, one entry per CDR3 protein. The top ten hold approximately 4.1% of the sample, which has some 590,000 distinct CDR3 sequences, 10% to 13% seen once. This material consisted of PBMCs from the stem cell graft donor, taken from the stem cell graft. These receptors originate from a human donor who donated a stem cell graft to a child with acute myeloid leukemia.

This clonotype was counted a few times. The V gene is TRBV30, the J gene TRBJ2-1, with D tentatively TRBD2 (6 bases). The CDR3 has 12 residues. Germline V lookup: CDR1 GTSNPN, CDR2 SVGIG (reference sequence). Trimming took off 8 bases at V and 4 bases at J, with 12 bases between the two ends. The CDR3 is CAGGKEYNEQFF. The DNA of the CDR3 is TGTGCCGGGGGGAAGGAGTACAATGAGCAGTTCTTC.

This clonotype was observed a few times. The CDR3 DNA follows: TGCAGTGCTAGTGCATGGACAGGGGGTCGACGTGGTCAGCCCCAGCATTTT. Its protein is CSASAWTGGRRGQPQHF. The chain combines TRBV20-1 with TRBJ1-5; 10 bases match TRBD1. The CDR3 runs to 17 residues. Germline V gene lookup returns CDR1 DFQATT and CDR2 SNEGSKA (reference sequence). The ends lost 3 bases at V and 6 bases at J; junction bases unmatched: 14.

The CDR3 bases are TGTGCCAGCAGTCCAGACAGCGTTGGTAATGAAAAACTGTTTTTT. Amino acids: CASSPDSVGNEKLFF. The chain employs TRBV12-3 or TRBV12-4 and TRBJ1-4, with D possibly TRBD1 on 5 matching bases. V was trimmed by 5 bases and J by 4 bases, leaving 14 bases between them. This CDR3 comprises 15 residues.

The sample holds a few counts of this clonotype. The chain joins TRBV7-8 to TRBJ2-3, with TRBD2 matching 11 bases. Germline CDR1 is SGHVS and CDR2 is FQNEAQ. The CDR3 runs 17 residues. With 5 bases clipped from V and 3 bases from J, the junction kept 10 bases outside the gene matches. The CDR3 DNA reads as TGTGCCAGCAGCACCTGGACTAGCGGGCCGAATACAGATACGCAGTATTTT. Its translation is CASSTWTSGPNTDTQYF.

The gene calls are TRBV7-2 and TRBJ2-5, with D maybe TRBD1 (6 bases). This CDR3 has 16 amino acids. The germline CDR1 and CDR2 sequences are SGHTA and FQGNSA. Deletions cut 2 bases from V and 1 base from J, with 14 bases between. The CDR3 reads CASSLRGRGGQETQYF. CDR3 DNA sequence: TGTGCCAGCAGCTTAAGGGGCAGGGGCGGCCAAGAGACCCAGTACTTC. The full variable domain, rest sourced from reference TRBV7-2 and TRBJ2-5, is GAGVSQSPSNKVTEKGKDVELRCDPISGHTALYWYRQSLGQGLEFLIYFQGNSAPDKSGLPSDRFSAERTGGSVSTLTIQRTQQEDSAVYLCASSLRGRGGQETQYFGPGTRLLVL.

This clonotype has a count of ten or more. The CDR3 is CASSLGLGLANYGYTF. The CDR3 DNA follows: TGTGCCAGCAGCTTGGGGCTGGGATTAGCTAACTATGGCTACACCTTC. The V call is TRBV7-9, the J call TRBJ1-2, with D tentatively TRBD1 (5 bases). CDR3 size: 16 residues. V was shortened by 3 bases and J by 0 bases, with 14 bases between the two germline ends. CDR1 is SEHNR and CDR2 is FQNEAQ in the germline V gene (reference sequence).

This clonotype was found many times. This sequence joins TRBV21-1 and TRBJ1-4. TRBV21-1 is an annotated pseudogene. The length of the CDR3 is 14 residues. DNA of the CDR3: TGTGCCAGCAGCAAAGAGGAGGGAGAAGAAAAACTGTTTTTT. This sequence encodes CASSKEEGEEKLFF.

This clonotype has a count of ten or more. Its ends do not fully match the called genes, so a read error is possible. The chain joins TRBV5-1 to TRBJ2-1; D is undetermined. Germline V gene sequence: CDR1 SGHRS, CDR2 YFSETQ. The CDR3 spans 11 residues. CDR3 nucleotide sequence: TGCGCCAGCAGGCAAACGGGCGTAGGTATCTTC. This gives the protein CASRQTGVGIF.

This clonotype was observed many times. V is TRBV12-3 or TRBV12-4 and J is TRBJ2-7, with D possibly being TRBD1 or TRBD2 (5 bases each). This CDR3 has 16 residues. Trimming cost V 1 base and J 6 bases, with 19 bases left between them. CDR3 residues: CASSLVGTILLGEQYF. CDR3 DNA sequence: TGTGCCAGCAGTTTAGTCGGGACCATCCTACTCGGCGAGCAGTACTTC.

This clonotype was counted at least ten times. Written as DNA, the CDR3 is TGCAGTGAGAGTAGCGAGTACAATGAGCAGTTCTTC. Encoded protein: CSESSEYNEQFF. V and J are TRBV20-1 and TRBJ2-1, with a tentative D call TRBD2 (5 bases). Trimming pared 7 bases from V and 4 bases from J, leaving 11 bases between. The CDR3 is made up of 12 amino acids. From germline, CDR1 is DFQATT and CDR2 SNEGSKA (reference sequence).